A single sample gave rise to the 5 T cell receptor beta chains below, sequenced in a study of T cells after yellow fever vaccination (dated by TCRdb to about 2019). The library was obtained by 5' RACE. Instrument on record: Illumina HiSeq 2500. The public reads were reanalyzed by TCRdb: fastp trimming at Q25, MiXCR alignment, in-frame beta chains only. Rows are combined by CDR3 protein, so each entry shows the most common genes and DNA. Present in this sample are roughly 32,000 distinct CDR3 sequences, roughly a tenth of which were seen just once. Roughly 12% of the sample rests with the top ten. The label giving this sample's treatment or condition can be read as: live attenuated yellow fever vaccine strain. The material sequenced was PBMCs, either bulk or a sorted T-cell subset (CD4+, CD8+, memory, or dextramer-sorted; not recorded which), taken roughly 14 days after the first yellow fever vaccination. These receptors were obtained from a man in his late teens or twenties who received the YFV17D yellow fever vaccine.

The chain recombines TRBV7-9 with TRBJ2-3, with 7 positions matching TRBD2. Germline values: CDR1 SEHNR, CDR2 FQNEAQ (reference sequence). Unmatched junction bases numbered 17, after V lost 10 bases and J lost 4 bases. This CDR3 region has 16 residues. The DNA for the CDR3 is TGTGCCATGGGCCGGGGGGTGCTACGGGACTCAGATACGCAGTATTTT. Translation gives CAMGRGVLRDSDTQYF.

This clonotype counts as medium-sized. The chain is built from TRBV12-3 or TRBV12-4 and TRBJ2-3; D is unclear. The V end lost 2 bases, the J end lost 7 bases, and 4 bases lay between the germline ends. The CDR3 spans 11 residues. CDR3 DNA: TGTGCCAGCAGTTTACGATATACGCAGTATTTT. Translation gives CASSLRYTQYF.

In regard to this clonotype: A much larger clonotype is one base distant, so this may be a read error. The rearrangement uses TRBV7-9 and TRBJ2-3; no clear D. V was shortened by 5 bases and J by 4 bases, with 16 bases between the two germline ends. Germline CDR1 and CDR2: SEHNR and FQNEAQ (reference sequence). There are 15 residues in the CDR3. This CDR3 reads CASSPTSMGADTQYF. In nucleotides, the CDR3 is TGTGCCAGCAGCCCAACGTCCATGGGCGCAGATACGCAGTATTTT.

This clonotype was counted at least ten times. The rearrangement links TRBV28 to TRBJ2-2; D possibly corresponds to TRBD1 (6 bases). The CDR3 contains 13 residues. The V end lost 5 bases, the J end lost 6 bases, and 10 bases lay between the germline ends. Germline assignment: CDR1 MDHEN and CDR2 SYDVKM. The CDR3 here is CASSLQGSGELFF. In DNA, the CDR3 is TGTGCCAGCAGTCTGCAGGGGTCCGGGGAGCTGTTTTTT.

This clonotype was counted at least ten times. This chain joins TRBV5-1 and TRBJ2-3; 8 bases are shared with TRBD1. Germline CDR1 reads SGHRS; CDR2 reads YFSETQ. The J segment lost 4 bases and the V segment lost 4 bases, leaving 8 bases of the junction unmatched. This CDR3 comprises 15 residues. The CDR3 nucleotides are TGCGCCAGCAGCCCCCGGACAGGGATATCAGATACGCAGTATTTT. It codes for CASSPRTGISDTQYF. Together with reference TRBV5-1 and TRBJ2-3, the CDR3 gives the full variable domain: KAGVTQTPRYLIKTRGQQVTLSCSPISGHRSVSWYQQTPGQGLQFLFEYFSETQRNKGNFPGRFSGRQFSNSRSEMNVSTLELGDSALYLCASSPRTGISDTQYFGPGTRLTVL.